This T cell receptor beta chain was found in a study of blood T cell repertoires in COVID-19. This CDR3 has 14 residues. Germline lookup yields CDR1 KGHSH and CDR2 LQKENI. V lost 2 bases and J 3 bases, leaving 10 bases between the germline ends. Clones were sequenced by immunoSEQ multiplex PCR, and TCRdb holds only the in-frame ones, with some missing. This sample yields about 140,000 clones, of which about 90% are seen a single time; less than 2.5% belongs to the top ten. The sample taken for sequencing was peripheral blood. The TCR sequence derives from a man in his fifties or sixties with active COVID-19. The chain recombines TRBV18 with TRBJ1-2; D remains unclear. The CDR3 is CASSPTGSDYGYTF. As DNA, the CDR3 is TGTGCCAGCTCACCAACGGGGAGTGACTATGGCTACACCTTC.